The sequence of this TCR beta chain was determined in a study of identical twins. Template switching added a universal primer binding site, and final cDNA carried unique molecular identifiers. MiXCR, run by TCRdb on the 5' RACE reads, gives a single entry per CDR3 protein. This table holds hundreds of thousands of distinct CDR3 sequences, about 24% found once. CDR1 is LNHNV, CDR2 YYDKDF, per germline (reference sequence). Between the trimmed V and J ends, which lost 5 bases and 4 bases, there was a span of 9 bases. The CDR3 is made up of 12 amino acids. General study findings and limits: An excess of low generation probability was shown by twin-shared out-of-frame alpha sequences.

There are a few counts of this clonotype. Its antigen remains unidentified. The same sample was also used in a study of T cells expressing NK-cell markers. That investigation notes: Seven of the eight sequenced donors were classified as HCMV-seropositive, and one was classified as seronegative. Topping the CD3+CD56-NKG2C+ fraction as well were these clonotypes, in a few donors.

This TCR came from a woman between 18 and 29 years old in good health. The chain links TRBV15 to TRBJ2-7, with a possible D match to TRBD2 (7 bases). The sequenced sample was CD4+ T cells sorted from blood. The CDR3 DNA reads TGTGCCACCAGCGGGAGGGGGTACGAGCAGTACTTC. Translated, it gives CATSGRGYEQYF.